This passage covers 3 T cell receptor beta chains from one sample sequenced in a study of T-cell reconstitution after alpha-beta-depleted transplantation in children. During its preparation, the TCRbeta library received unique molecular identifiers. TCRdb re-called the PCR reads with MiXCR, one entry per CDR3 protein. Among under 300,000 distinct CDR3 sequences listed, 11% were seen once. The material was peripheral blood, obtained 180 days after TCRalphabeta/CD19-depleted stem cell transplant. Source of these receptors: a male patient aged 2-15 years who had a stem cell transplant for chronic granulomatous disease, so the T cells may come from the graft donor.

There are many counts of this clonotype. V is TRBV5-1 and J is TRBJ2-2; D not resolved. The V gene's germline CDR1 is SGHRS and CDR2 YFSETQ. The germline V and J ends were trimmed by 5 bases and 1 base, with 12 bases remaining between them. The CDR3 totals 15 residues. CDR3 protein: CASSVIWGNTGELFF. In nucleotides, the CDR3 is TGCGCCAGCAGTGTCATTTGGGGGAACACCGGGGAGCTGTTTTTT.

At least ten counts were recorded for this clonotype. This sequence joins TRBV3-1 and TRBJ1-1; D possibly corresponds to TRBD1 (6 bases). CDR1 is LGHDT, CDR2 YNNKEL, per germline (reference sequence). This CDR3 comprises 14 residues. The germline V and J ends were trimmed by 4 bases and 2 bases, with 11 bases remaining between them. Written as DNA, the CDR3 is TGTGCCAGCAGCCCTCACAGGGTTAACACTGAAGCTTTCTTT. As protein: CASSPHRVNTEAFF.

This clonotype was seen many times. This sequence joins TRBV4-1 and TRBJ2-1; TRBD2 agrees at 11 bases. Per germline, CDR1 MGHRA and CDR2 YSYEKL. The length of the CDR3 is 15 residues. The ends lost 0 bases at V and 13 bases at J; junction bases unmatched: 8. CDR3 sequence: CASSQDDLAGGQQFF. CDR3 nucleotides: TGCGCCAGCAGCCAAGATGACCTAGCGGGGGGCCAACAGTTCTTC.